The 14 T cell receptor beta chains in this list originate from one sample, sequenced in a study of long-term antiretroviral therapy in people with HIV. The authors ran the immunoSEQ assay, v3.0, at survey level. TCRdb's table, derived via immunoSEQ multiplex PCR, lists solely in-frame clones and lacks some. This sample carries 25,000 to 35,000 clones, approximately 90% of them seen once, and the ten largest clones take roughly 3.6%. The input for sequencing was unsorted PBMCs, taken 1.8 years after starting antiretroviral therapy. The receptors derive from a woman younger than 35 with HIV.

This clone was seen a handful of times. The genes are TRBV21-1 and TRBJ2-7. TRBV21-1 is a known pseudogene. CDR3 size: 18 residues. The CDR3 sequence: CASSPPWGFRPISYEQYF. In nucleotides, the CDR3 is TGTGCCAGCAGCCCACCATGGGGGTTCCGGCCTATCTCCTACGAGCAGTACTTC.

The chain has TRBV6-6 and TRBJ2-1, with a possible D match to TRBD2 (6 bases). The CDR3 extends over 15 amino acids. The ends were cut back, 3 bases at V and 7 bases at J, with 16 bases in the middle. Germline CDR1 and CDR2: MNHNY and SVGAGI (reference sequence). CDR3 sequence reads: CASSYISGGGNEQFF. For the CDR3, the DNA is TGTGCCAGCAGTTATATCTCAGGTGGAGGGAATGAGCAGTTCTTC.

The chain's CDR3 is CASSVRGGSYNEQFF. As DNA, the CDR3 is TGTGCCAGCAGCGTGCGTGGGGGCTCCTACAATGAGCAGTTCTTC. The chain recombines TRBV9 with TRBJ2-1; perhaps D is TRBD1 or TRBD2 (5 bases each). The CDR3 spans 15 residues. Trimming cost V 2 bases and J 0 bases, with 9 bases left between them. CDR1 and CDR2 from the germline V gene are SGDLS and YYNGEE.

This clone was detected only once. The V call is TRBV19, the J call TRBJ2-3, with D uncertain. With 5 bases removed from V and 1 base from J, the gap between germline ends came to 13 bases. CDR3 length: 15 amino acids. The germline CDR1 and CDR2 sequences are LNHDA and SQIVND (reference sequence). The DNA for the CDR3 is TGTGCCAGTAGTCCGGGTCCTCCGGGCACAGATACGCAGTATTTT. Amino acids: CASSPGPPGTDTQYF.

The genes are TRBV27 and TRBJ2-7; tentative D call: TRBD1 (6 bases). The V end was cut by 4 bases, the J end by 3 bases, with 19 bases between. The CDR3 has 16 amino acids. CDR1 MNHEY and CDR2 SMNVEV come from the germline V gene (reference sequence). In DNA, the CDR3 is TGTGCCAGCAGTTACCGATCACCAACAGGGAACTACGAGCAGTACTTC. As protein: CASSYRSPTGNYEQYF.

This clone showed up just a few times. This chain uses TRBV6-5 with TRBJ2-1; D may be TRBD2 (6 bases). In germline, CDR1 is MNHEY, CDR2 SVGAGI. Trimming took off 8 bases at V and 7 bases at J, with 18 bases between the two ends. The CDR3 has 14 amino acids. CDR3 amino acids: CASRDSDLVNEQFF. In nucleotides, the CDR3 is TGTGCCAGCCGGGACTCCGACCTTGTAAATGAGCAGTTCTTC.

The chain couples TRBV7-6 to TRBJ2-1; TRBD2 agrees at 14 bases. The CDR3 sequence is 17 residues long. J gave up 7 bases and V 5 bases, and 10 bases lay outside the gene matches. The germline V gene has CDR1 SGHVS and CDR2 FNYEAQ. CDR3: CASSLLRGLAGDNEQFF. The CDR3 DNA reads as TGTGCCAGCAGCCTGCTGAGGGGACTAGCGGGAGATAATGAGCAGTTCTTC.

The rearrangement links TRBV7-9 to TRBJ1-2; D is possibly TRBD1 (6 bases). CDR1 and CDR2 from the germline V gene are SEHNR and FQNEAQ (reference sequence). Trimming took off 3 bases at V and 6 bases at J, with 11 bases between the two ends. This CDR3 has 13 amino acids. The CDR3 nucleotides are TGTGCCAGCAGCTTTGCCCAGGGGAATGGCTACACCTTC. It codes for CASSFAQGNGYTF.

The gene calls are TRBV11-2 and TRBJ2-7; D remains unclear. The germline gives CDR1 SGHAT, CDR2 FQNNGV. The CDR3 covers 13 residues. V was trimmed by 3 bases and J by 6 bases, leaving 12 bases between them. The CDR3 nucleotides are TGTGCCAGCAGCTTTGGGGTCGGTAGCGAGCAGTACTTC. This gives the protein CASSFGVGSEQYF.

This clone is a singleton in its sample. V usage is TRBV9 and J usage is TRBJ2-7, with 9 bases aligning to TRBD1. Germline V CDR1 and CDR2: SGDLS, YYNGEE. The V gene end was trimmed by 5 bases and the J gene end by 6 bases; junction bases not matched to a gene: 3. The CDR3 is 12 residues long. CDR3: CASRGTGTEQYF. The DNA for the CDR3 is TGTGCCAGCAGAGGGACAGGGACCGAGCAGTACTTC.

The CDR3 protein is CSARDRSAFF. CDR3 nucleotide sequence: TGCAGTGCTAGAGATCGCTCGGCTTTCTTT. The V gene is TRBV20-1, the J gene TRBJ1-1; no definite D call. This CDR3 comprises 10 residues. V lost 0 bases and J 11 bases, leaving 7 bases between the germline ends. The germline V gene has CDR1 DFQATT and CDR2 SNEGSKA (reference sequence).

This sequence joins TRBV5-1 and TRBJ2-3; D is ambiguous. V gave up 4 bases and J gave up 0 bases, with 12 bases separating them. Germline values: CDR1 SGHRS, CDR2 YFSETQ. The CDR3 totals 15 residues. This CDR3 reads CASSLPTASTDTQYF. Written as DNA, the CDR3 is TGCGCCAGCAGCCTTCCCACGGCTAGCACAGATACGCAGTATTTT.

The chain has TRBV19 and TRBJ2-6; 8 nucleotides match TRBD1. The CDR3 is 14 amino acids. Unmatched junction bases numbered 0, after V lost 6 bases and J lost 2 bases. From germline, CDR1 is LNHDA and CDR2 SQIVND (reference sequence). DNA of the CDR3: TGTGCCAGTAGCAGGGGGCCTGGGGCCAACGTCCTGACTTTC. This codes for CASSRGPGANVLTF. Based on the CDR3 plus reference TRBV19 and TRBJ2-6, the full variable domain is DGGITQSPKYLFRKEGQNVTLSCEQNLNHDAMYWYRQDPGQGLRLIYYSQIVNDFQKGDIAEGYSVSREKKESFPLTVTSAQKNPTAFYLCASSRGPGANVLTFGAGSRLTVL.

The CDR3, as DNA: TGTGCCAGCAGTTACGTCCTAGCGGGAGCATCAGATACGCAGTATTTT. The encoded protein is CASSYVLAGASDTQYF. The V call is TRBV6-5, the J call TRBJ2-3; 10 nucleotides line up with TRBD2. Per the germline V gene, CDR1 is MNHEY and CDR2 is SVGAGI. The CDR3 consists of 16 residues. The J segment lost 4 bases and the V segment lost 2 bases, leaving 6 bases of the junction unmatched.